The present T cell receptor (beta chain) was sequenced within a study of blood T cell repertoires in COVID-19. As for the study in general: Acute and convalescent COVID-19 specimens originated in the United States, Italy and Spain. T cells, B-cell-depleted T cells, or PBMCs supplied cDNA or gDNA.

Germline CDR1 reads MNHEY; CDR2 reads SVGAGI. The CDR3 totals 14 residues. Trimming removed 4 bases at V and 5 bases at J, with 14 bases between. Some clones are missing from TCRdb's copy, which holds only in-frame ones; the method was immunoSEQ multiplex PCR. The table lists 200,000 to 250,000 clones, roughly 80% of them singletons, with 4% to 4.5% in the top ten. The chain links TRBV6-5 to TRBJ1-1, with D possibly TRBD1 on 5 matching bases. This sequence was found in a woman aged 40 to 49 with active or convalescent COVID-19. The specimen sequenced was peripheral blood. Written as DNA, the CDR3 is TGTGCCAGCAGTTCATCGGGGGGGTGGACTGAAGCTTTCTTT. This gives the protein CASSSSGGWTEAFF.